Listed below are T cell receptor beta chains from one sample, sequenced in a study of cytomegalovirus exposure and HLA in healthy donors. Only in-frame clones appear in the TCRdb table, and some are missing; sequencing was by immunoSEQ multiplex PCR. The sample has 130,000 or so clones; 75% to 90% are singletons. Sample: PBMCs. All receptors derive from a woman in her 30s in good health and CMV-seropositive. CDR3s include the opening cysteine and the closing phenylalanine or tryptophan. The D gene is left open where the match is weak. Expanded clones get a size class; other rows say once, few or many, or leave the size out.

CASSWGQMDSFSYEQYF | TGTGCCAGCAGCTGGGGACAGATGGACTCTTTCTCCTACGAGCAGTACTTC | TRBJ2-7 | TRBD1 | . | 17 | TRBV7-9
CASRTNSNQPQHF | TGTGCCAGCAGGACTAATAGCAATCAGCCCCAGCATTTT | TRBJ1-5 | . | . | 13 | TRBV6-1
CASTEGETQYF | TGCGCCAGCACCGAGGGAGAGACCCAGTACTTC | TRBJ2-5 | . | . | 11 | TRBV5-1
CASSWGLSNTGELFF | TGCGCCAGCAGCTGGGGACTATCGAACACCGGGGAGCTGTTTTTT | TRBJ2-2 | TRBD2 | . | 15 | TRBV5-1
CASSLRTGRETQYF | TGTGCCAGCAGCCTGCGGACAGGGAGGGAGACCCAGTACTTC | TRBJ2-5 | TRBD1 | . | 14 | TRBV5-6
CASSFGGNTGELFF | TGCGCCAGCAGCTTTGGCGGGAACACCGGGGAGCTGTTTTTT | TRBJ2-2 | . | . | 14 | TRBV5-1
CASSLTSVGETQYF | TGTGCCAGCAGCCTGACTAGCGTGGGAGAGACCCAGTACTTC | TRBJ2-5 | TRBD2 | . | 14 | TRBV7-7
CASSYARAYEQYF | TGTGCCAGCAGTTACGCGAGGGCCTACGAGCAGTACTTC | TRBJ2-7 | . | . | 13 | TRBV6-5
CASSWGPGGENYGYTF | TGTGCCAGCAGTTGGGGCCCCGGTGGAGAGAACTATGGCTACACCTTC | TRBJ1-2 | . | few | 16 | TRBV28
CASSGDGNTEAFF | TGTGCCAGCAGCGGAGACGGGAACACTGAAGCTTTCTTT | TRBJ1-1 | . | . | 13 | TRBV5-6
CASTSNGGETQYF | TGTGCCAGCACTTCCAACGGGGGTGAGACCCAGTACTTC | TRBJ2-5 | . | . | 13 | TRBV6-5
CASALNPLSNTIYF | TGTGCCAGCGCCCTAAACCCACTGAGCAACACCATATATTTT | TRBJ1-3 | . | . | 14 | TRBV7-6
CASSQIAGYSGNTIYF | TGCGCCAGCAGCCAAATAGCAGGGTACTCTGGAAACACCATATATTTT | TRBJ1-3 | . | . | 16 | TRBV4-1
CASSQDAGVAYNEQFF | TGCGCCAGCAGCCAAGACGCAGGGGTGGCCTACAATGAGCAGTTCTTC | TRBJ2-1 | . | . | 16 | TRBV4-1
CASSWTSGSYNEQFF | TGTGCCAGCAGTTGGACTAGCGGCTCCTACAATGAGCAGTTCTTC | TRBJ2-1 | TRBD2 | . | 15 | TRBV2
CSVEDLVSEQFF | TGCAGCGTTGAAGATCTGGTGAGTGAGCAGTTCTTC | TRBJ2-1 | . | . | 12 | TRBV29-1
CASRPTQLNTEAFF | TGTGCCAGCCGCCCGACACAATTGAACACTGAAGCTTTCTTT | TRBJ1-1 | . | once | 14 | TRBV6-6
CASRGGSSYEQYF | TGTGCCAGCCGGGGCGGGAGTTCCTACGAGCAGTACTTC | TRBJ2-7 | TRBD2 | . | 13 | TRBV2
CASSLVGTGGGNEQFF | TGTGCCAGCAGCTTAGTAGGGACAGGGGGCGGGAATGAGCAGTTCTTC | TRBJ2-1 | TRBD1 | once | 16 | TRBV7-6
CASSGQGAGTYEQYF | TGTGCCAGCAGTGGCCAGGGAGCGGGAACCTACGAGCAGTACTTC | TRBJ2-7 | TRBD2 | . | 15 | TRBV2
CASSTGTSDYNEQFF | TGTGCCAGTAGTACCGGGACTAGCGATTACAATGAGCAGTTCTTC | TRBJ2-1 | TRBD2 | once | 15 | TRBV19
CASSPWGTGREKLFF | TGTGCCAGCAGCCCATGGGGGACAGGCAGGGAAAAACTGTTTTTT | TRBJ1-4 | TRBD1 | once | 15 | TRBV28
CASSWLAGSDTQYF | TGTGCCAGCAGTTGGCTAGCGGGGAGTGATACGCAGTATTTT | TRBJ2-3 | TRBD2 | . | 14 | TRBV6-4
CASSRSPGQGGKQYF | TGCGCCAGCAGCCGTAGCCCGGGACAGGGAGGGAAGCAGTACTTC | TRBJ2-7 | TRBD1 | few | 15 | TRBV5-1
CASSFQGAREKLFF | TGTGCCAGCAGCTTCCAGGGGGCGAGGGAAAAACTGTTTTTT | TRBJ1-4 | TRBD1 | few | 14 | TRBV11-2
CTRAAQQTRYGYTF | TGTACTAGGGCAGCACAGCAAACTCGCTATGGCTACACCTTC | TRBJ1-2 | . | once | 14 | TRBV2
CASSSGTSGRPYEQYF | TGTGCCAGCAGTTCGGGTACTAGCGGGCGGCCCTACGAGCAGTACTTC | TRBJ2-7 | TRBD2 | . | 16 | TRBV28
CASNGGDLSGNTIYF | TGTGCCAGCAATGGTGGAGACCTCTCTGGAAACACCATATATTTT | TRBJ1-3 | . | . | 15 | TRBV28
CASSLTRFGNTIYF | TGTGCCAGCAGCCTCACAAGATTCGGAAACACCATATATTTT | TRBJ1-3 | . | . | 14 | TRBV14
CASSLFGSLHF | TGTGCCAGCAGCTTATTCGGGTCCCTCCACTTT | TRBJ1-6 | . | medium-sized | 11 | TRBV7-9
CASWGGGTDTQYF | TGCGCCAGCTGGGGGGGCGGAACAGATACGCAGTATTTT | TRBJ2-3 | . | . | 13 | TRBV10-2
CASSYRGGETQYF | TGTGCCAGCAGTTACCGGGGGGGAGAGACCCAGTACTTC | TRBJ2-5 | TRBD2 | . | 13 | TRBV6-5
CASSPTFDGAYNEQFF | TGTGCCAGCAGCCCCACCTTCGACGGAGCCTACAATGAGCAGTTCTTC | TRBJ2-1 | . | once | 16 | TRBV11-2
CASSPGRAQGNQPQHF | TGTGCCAGCAGCCCTGGCAGGGCGCAGGGCAATCAGCCCCAGCATTTT | TRBJ1-5 | . | . | 16 | TRBV7-2
CATSRETAGGPDGQYF | TGTGCCACCAGCAGAGAAACGGCAGGGGGCCCAGATGGGCAGTATTTT | TRBJ2-3 | TRBD1 | . | 16 | TRBV15
CASSFQRDRYNEQFF | TGTGCCAGCAGCTTTCAGCGGGATCGTTACAATGAGCAGTTCTTC | TRBJ2-1 | TRBD2 | once | 15 | TRBV7-2
CASSPRLGSSYNEQFF | TGTGCCAGCAGCCCCCGACTGGGGAGCTCCTACAATGAGCAGTTCTTC | TRBJ2-1 | . | . | 16 | TRBV27
CASSTGGVAYEQYF | TGTGCCAGTAGTACAGGGGGCGTTGCGTACGAGCAGTACTTC | TRBJ2-7 | TRBD1 | . | 14 | TRBV19
CASSLLQGNTGELFF | TGTGCCAGCAGTTTACTACAGGGGAATACCGGGGAGCTGTTTTTT | TRBJ2-2 | TRBD1 | once | 15 | TRBV28
CASSAGGAVGYTF | TGTGCCAGCAGCGCGGGGGGGGCTGTCGGCTACACCTTC | TRBJ1-2 | . | . | 13 | TRBV11-2